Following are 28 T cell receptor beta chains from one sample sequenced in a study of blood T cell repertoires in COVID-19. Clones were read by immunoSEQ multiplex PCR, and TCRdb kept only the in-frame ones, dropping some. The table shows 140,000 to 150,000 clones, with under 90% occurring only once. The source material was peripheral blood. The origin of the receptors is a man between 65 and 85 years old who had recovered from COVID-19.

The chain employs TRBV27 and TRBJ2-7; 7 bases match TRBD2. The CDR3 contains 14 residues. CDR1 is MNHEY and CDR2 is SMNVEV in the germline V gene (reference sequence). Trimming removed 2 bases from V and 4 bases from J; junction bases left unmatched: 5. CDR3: CASSLSTSAYEQYF. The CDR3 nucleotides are TGTGCCAGCAGTTTAAGTACTAGCGCTTACGAGCAGTACTTC.

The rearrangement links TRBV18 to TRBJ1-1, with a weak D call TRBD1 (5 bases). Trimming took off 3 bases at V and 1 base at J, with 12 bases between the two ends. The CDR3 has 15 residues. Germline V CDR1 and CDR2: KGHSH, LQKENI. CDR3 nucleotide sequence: TGTGCCAGCTCACCCGATGGGGCCGCGAACACTGAAGCTTTCTTT. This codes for CASSPDGAANTEAFF.

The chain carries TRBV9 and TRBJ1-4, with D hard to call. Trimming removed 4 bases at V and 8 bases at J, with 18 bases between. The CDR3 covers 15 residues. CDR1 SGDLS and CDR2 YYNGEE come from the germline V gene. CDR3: CASSPRGGKEEKLFF. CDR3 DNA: TGTGCCAGCAGCCCCCGGGGAGGGAAAGAAGAAAAACTGTTTTTT.

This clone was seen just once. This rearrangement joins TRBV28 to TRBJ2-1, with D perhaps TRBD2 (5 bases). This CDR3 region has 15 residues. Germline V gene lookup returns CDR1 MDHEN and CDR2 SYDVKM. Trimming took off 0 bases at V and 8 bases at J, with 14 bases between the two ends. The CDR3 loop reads CASSLWRVAFYEQFF. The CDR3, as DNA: TGTGCCAGCAGTTTATGGAGGGTAGCATTCTATGAGCAGTTCTTC.

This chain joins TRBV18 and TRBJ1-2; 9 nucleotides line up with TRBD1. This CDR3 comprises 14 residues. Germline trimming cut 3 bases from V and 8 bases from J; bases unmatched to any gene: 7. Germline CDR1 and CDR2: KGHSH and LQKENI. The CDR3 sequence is CASSPGQGIRGYTF. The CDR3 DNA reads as TGTGCCAGCTCACCGGGACAGGGAATTCGCGGCTACACCTTC.

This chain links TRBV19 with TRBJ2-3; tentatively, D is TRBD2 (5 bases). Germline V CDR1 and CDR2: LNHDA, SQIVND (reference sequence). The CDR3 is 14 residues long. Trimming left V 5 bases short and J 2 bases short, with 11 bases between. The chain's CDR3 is CASSSLAYTDTQYF. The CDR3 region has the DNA TGTGCCAGTAGTTCCCTAGCCTACACAGATACGCAGTATTTT. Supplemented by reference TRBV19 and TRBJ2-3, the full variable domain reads DGGITQSPKYLFRKEGQNVTLSCEQNLNHDAMYWYRQDPGQGLRLIYYSQIVNDFQKGDIAEGYSVSREKKESFPLTVTSAQKNPTAFYLCASSSLAYTDTQYFGPGTRLTVL.

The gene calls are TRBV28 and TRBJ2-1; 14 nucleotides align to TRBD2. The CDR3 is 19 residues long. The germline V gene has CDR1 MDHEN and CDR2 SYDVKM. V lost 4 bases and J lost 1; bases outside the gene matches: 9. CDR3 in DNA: TGTGCCAGCAGTTCCCCCGGGACTAGCGGGAGAGCGTCCTACAATGAGCAGTTCTTC. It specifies CASSSPGTSGRASYNEQFF.

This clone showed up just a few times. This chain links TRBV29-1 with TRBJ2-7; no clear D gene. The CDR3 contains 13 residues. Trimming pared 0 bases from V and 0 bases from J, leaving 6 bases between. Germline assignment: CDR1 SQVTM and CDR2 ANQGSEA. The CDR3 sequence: CSVEEASSYEQYF. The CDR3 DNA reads TGCAGCGTTGAAGAGGCAAGCTCCTACGAGCAGTACTTC.

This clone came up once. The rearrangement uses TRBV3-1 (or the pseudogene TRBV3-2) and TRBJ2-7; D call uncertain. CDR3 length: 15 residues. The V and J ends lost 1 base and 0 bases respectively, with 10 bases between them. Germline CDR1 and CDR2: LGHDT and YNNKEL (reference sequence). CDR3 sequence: CASSQGVAASYEQYF. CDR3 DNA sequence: TGTGCCAGCAGCCAAGGGGTAGCTGCCTCCTACGAGCAGTACTTC.

The CDR3 DNA reads TGTGCCAGCCGCCTAGGAGGCTCGACGAACACCGGGGAGCTGTTTTTT. It encodes CASRLGGSTNTGELFF. This sequence joins TRBV27 and TRBJ2-2, with a possible D match to TRBD2 (5 bases). V lost 8 bases, J lost 0 bases, and 16 bases lay in between. Germline V gene sequence: CDR1 MNHEY, CDR2 SMNVEV (reference sequence). The CDR3 contains 16 residues.

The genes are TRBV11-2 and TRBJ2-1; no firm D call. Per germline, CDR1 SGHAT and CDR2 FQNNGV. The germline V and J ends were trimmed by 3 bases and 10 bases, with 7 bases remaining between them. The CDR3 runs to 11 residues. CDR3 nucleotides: TGTGCCAGCAGCTTCACATCGGAGCAGTTCTTC. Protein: CASSFTSEQFF.

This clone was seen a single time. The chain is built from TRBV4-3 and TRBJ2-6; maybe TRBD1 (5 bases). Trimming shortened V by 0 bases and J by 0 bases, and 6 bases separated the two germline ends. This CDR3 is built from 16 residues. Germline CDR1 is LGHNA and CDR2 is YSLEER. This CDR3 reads CASSQDRVSGANVLTF. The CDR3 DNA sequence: TGCGCCAGCAGCCAAGACAGGGTCTCTGGGGCCAACGTCCTGACTTTC.

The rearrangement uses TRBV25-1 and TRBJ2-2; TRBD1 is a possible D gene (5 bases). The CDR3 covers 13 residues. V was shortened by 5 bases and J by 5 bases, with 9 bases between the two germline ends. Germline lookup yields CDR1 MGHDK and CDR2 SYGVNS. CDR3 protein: CASSISGTGELFF. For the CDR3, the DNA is TGTGCCAGCAGTATCTCAGGGACCGGGGAGCTGTTTTTT.

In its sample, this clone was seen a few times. CDR3 sequence (DNA): TGTGCCAGCAGCCTTAGAAGGAGCTCGAACACCGGGGAGCTGTTTTTT. It codes for CASSLRRSSNTGELFF. This sequence joins TRBV5-5 and TRBJ2-2, with D unclear. Germline V gene data show CDR1 as SGHKS and CDR2 as YYEKEE (reference sequence). Trimming stripped 4 bases from V and 0 bases from J, with 13 bases between. CDR3 length: 16 amino acids.

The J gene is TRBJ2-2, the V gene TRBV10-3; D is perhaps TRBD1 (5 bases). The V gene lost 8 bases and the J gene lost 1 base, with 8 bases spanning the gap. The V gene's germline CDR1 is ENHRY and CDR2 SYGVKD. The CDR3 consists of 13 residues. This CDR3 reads CAIQGENTGELFF. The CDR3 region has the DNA TGTGCCATCCAAGGGGAGAACACCGGGGAGCTGTTTTTT.

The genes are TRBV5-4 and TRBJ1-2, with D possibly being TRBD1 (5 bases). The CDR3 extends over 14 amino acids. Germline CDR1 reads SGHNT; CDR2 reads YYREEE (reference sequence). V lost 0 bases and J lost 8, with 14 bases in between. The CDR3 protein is CASSLEVVGEGYTF. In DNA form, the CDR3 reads TGTGCCAGCAGCTTGGAGGTCGTAGGGGAAGGCTACACCTTC. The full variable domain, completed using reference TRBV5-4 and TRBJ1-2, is ETGVTQSPTHLIKTRGQQVTLRCSSQSGHNTVSWYQQALGQGPQFIFQYYREEENGRGNFPPRFSGLQFPNYSSELNVNALELDDSALYLCASSLEVVGEGYTFGSGTRLTVV.

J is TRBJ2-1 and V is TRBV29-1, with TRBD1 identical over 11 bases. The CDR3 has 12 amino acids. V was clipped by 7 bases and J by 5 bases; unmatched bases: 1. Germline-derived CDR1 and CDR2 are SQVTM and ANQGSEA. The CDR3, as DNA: TGCAGCGCGGGACAGGGGGACAATGAGCAGTTCTTC. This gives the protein CSAGQGDNEQFF.

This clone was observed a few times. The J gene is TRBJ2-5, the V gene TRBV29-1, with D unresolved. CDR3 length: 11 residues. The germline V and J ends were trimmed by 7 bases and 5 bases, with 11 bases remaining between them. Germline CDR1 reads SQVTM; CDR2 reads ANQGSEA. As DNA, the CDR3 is TGCAGCGCCACTCGCCCGGAGACCCAGTACTTC. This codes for CSATRPETQYF.

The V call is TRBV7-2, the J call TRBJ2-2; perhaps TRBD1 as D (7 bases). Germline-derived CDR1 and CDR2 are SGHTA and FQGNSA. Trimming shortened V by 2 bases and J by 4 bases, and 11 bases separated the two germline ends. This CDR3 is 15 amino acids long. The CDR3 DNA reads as TGTGCCAGCAGCTTAAACAGGGGAGGCACCGGGGAGCTGTTTTTT. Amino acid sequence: CASSLNRGGTGELFF.

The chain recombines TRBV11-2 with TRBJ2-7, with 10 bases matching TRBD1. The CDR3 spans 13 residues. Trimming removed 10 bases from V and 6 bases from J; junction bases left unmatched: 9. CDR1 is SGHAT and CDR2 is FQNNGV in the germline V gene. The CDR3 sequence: CATSGTGVLEQYF. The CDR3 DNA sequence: TGTGCCACTTCCGGGACAGGGGTTCTCGAGCAGTACTTC. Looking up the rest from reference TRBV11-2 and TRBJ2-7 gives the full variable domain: EAGVAQSPRYKIIEKRQSVAFWCNPISGHATLYWYQQILGQGPKLLIQFQNNGVVDDSQLPKDRFSAERLKGVDSTLKIQPAKLEDSAVYLCATSGTGVLEQYFGPGTRLTVT.

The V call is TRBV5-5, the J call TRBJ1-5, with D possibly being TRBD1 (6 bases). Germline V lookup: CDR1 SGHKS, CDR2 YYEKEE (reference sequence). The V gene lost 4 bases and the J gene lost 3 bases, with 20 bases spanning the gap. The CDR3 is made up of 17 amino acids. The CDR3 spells CASSPSLGAWDNQPQHF. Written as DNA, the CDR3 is TGTGCCAGCAGCCCATCTCTGGGGGCCTGGGACAATCAGCCCCAGCATTTT. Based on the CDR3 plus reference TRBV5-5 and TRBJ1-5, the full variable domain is DAGVTQSPTHLIKTRGQQVTLRCSPISGHKSVSWYQQVLGQGPQFIFQYYEKEERGRGNFPDRFSARQFPNYSSELNVNALLLGDSALYLCASSPSLGAWDNQPQHFGDGTRLSIL.

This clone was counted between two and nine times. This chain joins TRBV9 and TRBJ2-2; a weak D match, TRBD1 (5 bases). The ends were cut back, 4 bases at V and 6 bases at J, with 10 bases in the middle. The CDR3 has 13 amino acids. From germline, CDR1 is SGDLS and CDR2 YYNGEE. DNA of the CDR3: TGTGCCAGCAGCCAATCAGGGCCCGGGGAGCTGTTTTTT. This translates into CASSQSGPGELFF.

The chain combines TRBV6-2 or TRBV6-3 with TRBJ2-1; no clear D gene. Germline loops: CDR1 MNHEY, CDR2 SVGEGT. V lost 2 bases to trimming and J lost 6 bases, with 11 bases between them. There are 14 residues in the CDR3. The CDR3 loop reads CASSYPGSANEQFF. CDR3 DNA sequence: TGTGCCAGCAGTTACCCCGGCAGCGCCAATGAGCAGTTCTTC.

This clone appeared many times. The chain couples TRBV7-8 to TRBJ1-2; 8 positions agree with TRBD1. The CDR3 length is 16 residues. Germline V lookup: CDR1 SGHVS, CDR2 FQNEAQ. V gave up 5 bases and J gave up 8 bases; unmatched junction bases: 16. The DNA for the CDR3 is TGTGCCAGCAGCCCCCAGATCGGCAGGGGGCGCCGAGGCTACACCTTC. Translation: CASSPQIGRGRRGYTF.

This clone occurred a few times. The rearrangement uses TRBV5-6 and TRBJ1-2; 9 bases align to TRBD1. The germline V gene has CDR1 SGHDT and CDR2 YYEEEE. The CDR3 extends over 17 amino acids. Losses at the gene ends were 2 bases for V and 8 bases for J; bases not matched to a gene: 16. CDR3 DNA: TGTGCCAGCAGCTTCGGGACAGGGACGTGGGGGATTGAGGGCTACACCTTC. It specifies CASSFGTGTWGIEGYTF.

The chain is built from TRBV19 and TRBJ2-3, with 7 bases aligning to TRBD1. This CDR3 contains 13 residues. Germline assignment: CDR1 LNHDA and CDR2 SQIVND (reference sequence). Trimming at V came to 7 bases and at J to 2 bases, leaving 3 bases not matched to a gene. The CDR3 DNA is TGTGCCAGTACAGACAGGGTCACAGATACGCAGTATTTT. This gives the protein CASTDRVTDTQYF.

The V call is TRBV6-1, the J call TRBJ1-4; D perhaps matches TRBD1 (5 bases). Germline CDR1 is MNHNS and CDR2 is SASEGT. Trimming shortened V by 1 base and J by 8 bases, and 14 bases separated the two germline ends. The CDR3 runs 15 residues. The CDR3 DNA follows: TGTGCCAGCAGTGAAGTCCTCGGGGGAGGCGAAAAACTGTTTTTT. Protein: CASSEVLGGGEKLFF.

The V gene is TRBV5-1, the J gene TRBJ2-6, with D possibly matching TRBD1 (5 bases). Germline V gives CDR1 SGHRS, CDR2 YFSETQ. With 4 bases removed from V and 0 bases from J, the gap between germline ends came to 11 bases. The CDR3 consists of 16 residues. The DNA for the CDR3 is TGCGCCAGCAGCCTCAGACAGTACTCTGGGGCCAACGTCCTGACTTTC. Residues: CASSLRQYSGANVLTF. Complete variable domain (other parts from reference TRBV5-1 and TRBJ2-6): KAGVTQTPRYLIKTRGQQVTLSCSPISGHRSVSWYQQTPGQGLQFLFEYFSETQRNKGNFPGRFSGRQFSNSRSEMNVSTLELGDSALYLCASSLRQYSGANVLTFGAGSRLTVL.